One and the same sample provided the 20 T cell receptor beta chains below, sequenced in a study of control samples from healthy donors and cancer patients. The method was immunoSEQ multiplex PCR; TCRdb's version includes in-frame clones alone and lacks a portion of them. The repertoire has 150,000 to 200,000 clones, 80% to 90% of them found once; the top ten carry 9.5% to 15%. Input material: blood. These TCRs come from a young man in good health.

The CDR3 protein is CASSLAGAHEQYF. CDR3 nucleotide sequence: TGTGCCAGCAGCTTAGCCGGGGCCCACGAGCAGTACTTC. The chain links TRBV13 to TRBJ2-7; TRBD1 or TRBD2 may be the D gene (5 bases each). The CDR3 spans 13 residues. Germline lookup yields CDR1 PRHDT and CDR2 FYEKMQ (reference sequence). V lost 1 base to trimming and J lost 5 bases, with 9 bases between them. Full variable domain (outside the CDR3, taken from reference TRBV13 and TRBJ2-7): AAGVIQSPRHLIKEKRETATLKCYPIPRHDTVYWYQQGPGQDPQFLISFYEKMQSDKGSIPDRFSAQQFSDYHSELNMSSLELGDSALYFCASSLAGAHEQYFGPGTRLTVT.

A single count supports this clone. The gene calls are TRBV19 and TRBJ2-4; 7 nucleotides align to TRBD2. V lost 10 bases, J lost 0 bases, and 9 bases stayed unmatched. The CDR3 has 15 amino acids. Germline values: CDR1 LNHDA, CDR2 SQIVND (reference sequence). Written as DNA, the CDR3 is TGTGCCACCCGGGGGGAAGGACAAGCCAAAAACATTCAGTACTTC. It yields the protein CATRGEGQAKNIQYF.

J is TRBJ1-5 and V is TRBV24-1, with 9 bases matching TRBD1. V lost 7 bases to trimming and J lost 5 bases; unmatched junction nucleotides: 5. This CDR3 has 14 amino acids. Germline V gene data show CDR1 as KGHDR and CDR2 as SFDVKD. Here the CDR3 DNA reads TGTGCCACCAGCGGGACAGGGACGCATCAGCCCCAGCATTTT. Protein product: CATSGTGTHQPQHF.

This clone was recorded once. The chain couples TRBV7-9 to TRBJ2-1; no clear D. The CDR3 is made up of 14 amino acids. Germline V lookup: CDR1 SEHNR, CDR2 FQNEAQ (reference sequence). Trimming stripped 0 bases from V and 0 bases from J, with 3 bases between. CDR3 residues: CASSLASSYNEQFF. DNA for the CDR3: TGTGCCAGCAGCTTAGCCAGCTCCTACAATGAGCAGTTCTTC.

The chain couples TRBV16 to TRBJ2-1; the match to TRBD1 covers 9 bases. The CDR3 is made up of 11 amino acids. V dropped 2 bases and J dropped 14; count of bases not matched to a gene: 1. Per germline, CDR1 KGHSY and CDR2 FQNENV. The CDR3 region has the DNA TGTGCCAGCAGCCAAAGGGACAGGGAGTTCTTC. Translated: CASSQRDREFF.

The chain combines TRBV6-1 with TRBJ1-5; the D is unclear. Germline values: CDR1 MNHNS, CDR2 SASEGT. The CDR3 length is 13 residues. V dropped 2 bases and J dropped 4 bases, with 6 bases sitting between them. CDR3 loop: CASSETANQPQHF. CDR3 nucleotide sequence: TGTGCCAGCAGTGAAACAGCTAATCAGCCCCAGCATTTT.

V usage is TRBV9 and J usage is TRBJ2-7; 7 nucleotides line up with TRBD1. CDR1 is SGDLS, CDR2 YYNGEE, per germline. V trimming: 5 bases; J trimming: 4 bases; junction bases outside the gene matches: 6. The CDR3 totals 13 residues. The CDR3 DNA sequence: TGTGCCAGCAGTACAGGGGAGAGGTACGAGCAGTACTTC. This gives the protein CASSTGERYEQYF.

V gene TRBV19 combines with J gene TRBJ2-1; the D is unclear. Germline CDR1 is LNHDA and CDR2 is SQIVND (reference sequence). The CDR3 covers 16 residues. Trimming removed 7 bases at V and 0 bases at J, with 16 bases between. For the CDR3, the DNA is TGTGCCAGTACAGACTTGCCAAAGAGCTCCTACAATGAGCAGTTCTTC. It specifies CASTDLPKSSYNEQFF.

The V and J genes are TRBV28 and TRBJ1-1; D unresolved. V was shortened by 6 bases and J by 6 bases, with 8 bases between the two germline ends. Germline loops: CDR1 MDHEN, CDR2 SYDVKM. The CDR3 consists of 11 residues. CDR3 sequence (DNA): TGTGCCAGCAGGGATGAGGCTGAAGCTTTCTTT. Its translation: CASRDEAEAFF.

The V gene is TRBV5-1, the J gene TRBJ2-1, with TRBD1 matching over 7 bases. Trimming removed 4 bases from V and 3 bases from J; junction bases left unmatched: 7. Germline CDR1 and CDR2: SGHRS and YFSETQ. The CDR3 is 15 residues long. The CDR3 DNA sequence: TGCGCCAGCAGCCGGAATACAGGGGACTACAATGAGCAGTTCTTC. This translates into CASSRNTGDYNEQFF.

The chain is built from TRBV30 and TRBJ1-2; 9 bases are a match to TRBD1. The CDR3 is 14 amino acids. Germline V gene sequence: CDR1 GTSNPN, CDR2 SVGIG (reference sequence). J gave up 8 bases and V 1 base, and 8 bases lay outside the gene matches. Here the CDR3 reads CAWSAGTGLGGYTF. CDR3 coding DNA: TGTGCCTGGAGTGCCGGGACAGGGCTGGGCGGCTACACCTTC.

The chain has TRBV15 and TRBJ1-4; D might be TRBD1 (5 bases). This CDR3 comprises 16 residues. V lost 2 bases and J lost 2, with 12 bases in between. Germline V CDR1 and CDR2: LNHNV, YYDKDF (reference sequence). CDR3 nucleotide sequence: TGTGCCACCAGCAGATCTGAGGCAGGGACTAATGAAAAACTGTTTTTT. Residues: CATSRSEAGTNEKLFF.

The rearrangement uses TRBV6-5 and TRBJ1-2; a possible D gene is TRBD1 (5 bases). Between the trimmed V and J ends, which lost 8 bases and 4 bases, there was a span of 17 bases. CDR3 length: 14 residues. Germline values: CDR1 MNHEY, CDR2 SVGAGI. The CDR3 sequence: CASHAGKGPYGYTF. DNA of the CDR3: TGTGCCAGCCACGCAGGGAAAGGGCCCTATGGCTACACCTTC.

DNA for the CDR3: TGTGCCACCAGTGACCCGCCGTTCGGGGAGCTGTTTTTT. Its translation is CATSDPPFGELFF. V and J are TRBV24-1 and TRBJ2-2; D is uncertain. This CDR3 is 13 amino acids long. CDR1 KGHDR and CDR2 SFDVKD come from the germline V gene. The germline V and J ends were trimmed by 4 bases and 7 bases, with 9 bases remaining between them.

The rearrangement links TRBV6-5 to TRBJ1-1, with D perhaps matching TRBD1 (6 bases). The CDR3 is 13 residues long. Looked up from germline, CDR1 is MNHEY and CDR2 is SVGAGI. V gave up 5 bases and J gave up 5 bases, with 12 bases separating them. CDR3 loop: CASSLKQGTEAFF. CDR3 DNA: TGTGCCAGCAGTCTTAAACAGGGAACTGAAGCTTTCTTT.

A note on this clone: The same CDR3 also results from other DNA sequences found in this sample. The chain carries TRBV5-1 and TRBJ1-1; D is undetermined. The V gene lost 2 bases and the J gene lost 6 bases, with 8 bases spanning the gap. Germline CDR1 SGHRS, CDR2 YFSETQ. The CDR3 sequence is 12 residues long. The CDR3 bases are TGCGCCAGCAGCTTAACGGGAGCTGAAGCTTTCTTT. It encodes CASSLTGAEAFF.

The chain couples TRBV5-8 to TRBJ2-7; possible D gene TRBD1, 6 bases. Trimming left V 1 base short and J 5 bases short, with 16 bases between. This CDR3 contains 15 residues. Germline CDR1 SGHTS, CDR2 YDEGEE. The CDR3 is CASSLWGTTKDEQYF. DNA of the CDR3: TGTGCCAGCAGCTTGTGGGGGACAACAAAGGACGAGCAGTACTTC.

This chain uses TRBV5-1 with TRBJ1-2; 9 bases agree with TRBD1. The CDR3 covers 17 residues. Germline V gene lookup returns CDR1 SGHRS and CDR2 YFSETQ. The ends lost 2 bases at V and 5 bases at J; junction bases unmatched: 13. Here the CDR3 DNA reads TGCGCCAGCAGCTTTTTGCCGAGTACAGGGGGCGATTATGGCTACACCTTC. Translation gives CASSFLPSTGGDYGYTF.

The chain links TRBV27 to TRBJ1-2, with D unresolved. V was pared by 4 bases and J by 2 bases, with 5 bases between. The CDR3 length is 12 residues. Germline V lookup: CDR1 MNHEY, CDR2 SMNVEV (reference sequence). The DNA for the CDR3 is TGTGCCAGCAGTTCGGGGAACTATGGCTACACCTTC. Translation gives CASSSGNYGYTF.

This chain links TRBV28 with TRBJ2-6, with D maybe TRBD1 (6 bases). CDR1 is MDHEN, CDR2 SYDVKM, per germline. This CDR3 has 15 amino acids. The germline V and J ends were trimmed by 10 bases and 1 base, with 14 bases remaining between them. The CDR3 region is CATYPRGSGANVLTF. DNA for the CDR3: TGTGCCACCTACCCCAGGGGATCTGGGGCCAACGTCCTGACTTTC.